This T cell receptor beta chain was observed in a study of T cell responses to AZD1222 COVID-19 vaccine. Study context: The study pooled second doses at about 4 or about 12 weeks.

Unmatched junction bases numbered 13, after V lost 2 bases and J lost 4 bases. Germline V gene data show CDR1 as SGHVS and CDR2 as FNYEAQ. The CDR3 is made up of 17 amino acids. Profiling relied on immunoSEQ multiplex PCR, and the TCRdb table lists in-frame clones only, not all of them. The top ten hold 2.9% of the sample, which has about 140,000 clones, around 90% seen once. The chain joins TRBV7-6 to TRBJ1-2; 7 bases fit TRBD1. The sequenced sample was peripheral blood, obtained on day 0 of AZD1222 vaccination. The TCR originated in an adult in good health. CDR3 amino acids: CASSLSTSPQGPYGYTF. CDR3 nucleotide sequence: TGTGCCAGCAGCTTATCCACCAGTCCACAGGGGCCCTATGGCTACACCTTC.